The 3 T cell receptor beta chains below all came from one sample that was sequenced in a study of T cells expressing NK-cell markers. TCRdb reanalyzed the 5' RACE reads, giving one entry per CDR3 protein sequence and no DNA. There are about 180,000 distinct CDR3 sequences in the sample, with about 18% held by the top ten. Input material: blood T cells: a sorted CD56 or NKG2C T cell subset, CD4+ or CD8+ T cells, or bulk PBMC T cells (not recorded which). These TCRs come from a woman between 18 and 70 years old in good health.

V usage is TRBV24-1 and J usage is TRBJ2-7; TCRdb outputs TRBD1, but without DNA this stays unchecked. CDR3 length equals 15 residues. CDR1 and CDR2 from the germline V gene are KGHDR and SFDVKD. CDR3 residues: CATSDQAGHPYEQYF.

The genes are TRBV12-3 or TRBV12-4 and TRBJ1-2; without DNA, the TCRdb call of TRBD1 cannot be checked. This CDR3 contains 16 residues. This CDR3 reads CASSLSGGRTNYGYTF.

The chain combines TRBV25-1 with TRBJ1-5; TCRdb indicates TRBD1, and absent DNA this call remains unverified. Germline CDR1 is MGHDK and CDR2 is SYGVNS. CDR3 size: 17 residues. Here the CDR3 reads CASSVFRGPQGHQPQHF.